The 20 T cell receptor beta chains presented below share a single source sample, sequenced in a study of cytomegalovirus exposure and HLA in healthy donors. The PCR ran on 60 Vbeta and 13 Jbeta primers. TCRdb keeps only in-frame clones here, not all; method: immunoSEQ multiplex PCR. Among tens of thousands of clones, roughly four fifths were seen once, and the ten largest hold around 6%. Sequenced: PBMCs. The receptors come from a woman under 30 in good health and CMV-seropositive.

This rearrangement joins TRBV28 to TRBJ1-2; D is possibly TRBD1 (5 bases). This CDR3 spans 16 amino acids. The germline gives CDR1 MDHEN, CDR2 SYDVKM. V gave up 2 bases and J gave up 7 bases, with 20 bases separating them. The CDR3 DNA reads TGTGCCAGCAGTTTAGTTGGCGGCTGGGGGGTATCTGGCTACACCTTC. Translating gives CASSLVGGWGVSGYTF.

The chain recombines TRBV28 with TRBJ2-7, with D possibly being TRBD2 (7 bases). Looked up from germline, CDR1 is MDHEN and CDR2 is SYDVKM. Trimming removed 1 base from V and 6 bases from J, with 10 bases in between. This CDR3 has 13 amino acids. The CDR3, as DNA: TGTGCCAGCAGTTTATCGGGGGGCCCCGAGCAGTACTTC. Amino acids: CASSLSGGPEQYF.

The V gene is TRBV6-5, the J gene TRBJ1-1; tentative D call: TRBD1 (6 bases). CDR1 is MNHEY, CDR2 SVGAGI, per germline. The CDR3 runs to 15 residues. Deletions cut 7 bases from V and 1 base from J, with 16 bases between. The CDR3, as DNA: TGTGCCAGCAATCTAAGAATACAGGGGAACACTGAAGCTTTCTTT. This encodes CASNLRIQGNTEAFF.

Here the CDR3 reads CASARQGGYLYGYTF. The CDR3 DNA sequence: TGTGCCAGCGCCCGACAGGGGGGCTACCTCTATGGCTACACCTTC. This chain uses TRBV5-4 with TRBJ1-2; 9 nucleotides align to TRBD1. V was clipped by 7 bases and J by 4 bases; unmatched bases: 11. This CDR3 contains 15 residues. Germline loops: CDR1 SGHNT, CDR2 YYREEE (reference sequence). The full variable domain, its missing parts supplied by reference TRBV5-4 and TRBJ1-2, is ETGVTQSPTHLIKTRGQQVTLRCSSQSGHNTVSWYQQALGQGPQFIFQYYREEENGRGNFPPRFSGLQFPNYSSELNVNALELDDSALYLCASARQGGYLYGYTFGSGTRLTVV.

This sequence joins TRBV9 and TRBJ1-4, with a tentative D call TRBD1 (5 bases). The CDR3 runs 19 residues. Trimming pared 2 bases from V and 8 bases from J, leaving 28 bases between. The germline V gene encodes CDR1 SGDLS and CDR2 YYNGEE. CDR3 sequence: CASSVPLSGSRGDREKLFF. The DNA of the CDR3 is TGTGCCAGCAGCGTCCCGCTTTCAGGGTCTCGAGGCGATCGGGAAAAACTGTTTTTT.

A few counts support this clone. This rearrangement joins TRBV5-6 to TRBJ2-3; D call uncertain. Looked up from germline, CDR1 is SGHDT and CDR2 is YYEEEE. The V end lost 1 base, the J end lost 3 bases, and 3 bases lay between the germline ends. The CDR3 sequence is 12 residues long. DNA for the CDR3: TGTGCCAGCAGCTTGTCGACAGATACGCAGTATTTT. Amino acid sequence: CASSLSTDTQYF.

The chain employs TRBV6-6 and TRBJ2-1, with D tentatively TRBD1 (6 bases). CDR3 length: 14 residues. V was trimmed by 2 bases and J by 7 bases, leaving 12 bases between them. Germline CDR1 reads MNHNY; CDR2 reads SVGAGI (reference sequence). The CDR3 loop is CASSYVGQRNEQFF. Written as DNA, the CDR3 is TGTGCCAGCAGTTACGTGGGACAAAGAAATGAGCAGTTCTTC.

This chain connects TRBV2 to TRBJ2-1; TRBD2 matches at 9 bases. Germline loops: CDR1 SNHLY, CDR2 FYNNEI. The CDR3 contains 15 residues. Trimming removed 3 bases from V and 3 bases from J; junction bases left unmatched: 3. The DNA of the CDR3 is TGTGCCAGCAGTGAGGAACTAGCGGGCTACAATGAGCAGTTCTTC. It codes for CASSEELAGYNEQFF.

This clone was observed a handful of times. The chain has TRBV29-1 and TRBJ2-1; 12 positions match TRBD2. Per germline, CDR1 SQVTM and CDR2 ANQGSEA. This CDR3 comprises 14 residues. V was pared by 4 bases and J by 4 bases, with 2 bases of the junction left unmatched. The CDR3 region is CSVGLAGDYNEQFF. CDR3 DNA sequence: TGCAGCGTTGGACTAGCGGGGGATTACAATGAGCAGTTCTTC.

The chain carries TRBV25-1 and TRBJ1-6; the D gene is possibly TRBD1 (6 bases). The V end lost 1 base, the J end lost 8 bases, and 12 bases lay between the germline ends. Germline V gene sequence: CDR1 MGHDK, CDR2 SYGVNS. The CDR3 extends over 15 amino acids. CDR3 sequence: CASSESVPGDSPLHF. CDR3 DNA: TGTGCCAGCAGTGAATCGGTTCCAGGGGATTCACCCCTCCACTTT. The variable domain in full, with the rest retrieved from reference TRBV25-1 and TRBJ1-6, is EADIYQTPRYLVIGTGKKITLECSQTMGHDKMYWYQQDPGMELHLIHYSYGVNSTEKGDLSSESTVSRIRTEHFPLTLESARPSHTSQYLCASSESVPGDSPLHFGNGTRLTVT.

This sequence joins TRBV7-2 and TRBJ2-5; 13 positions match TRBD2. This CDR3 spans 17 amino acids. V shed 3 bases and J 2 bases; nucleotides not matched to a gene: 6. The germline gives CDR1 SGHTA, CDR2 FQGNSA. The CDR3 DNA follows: TGTGCCAGCAGCTTTGGGGGACTAGCGGGGAAACAAGAGACCCAGTACTTC. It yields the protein CASSFGGLAGKQETQYF.

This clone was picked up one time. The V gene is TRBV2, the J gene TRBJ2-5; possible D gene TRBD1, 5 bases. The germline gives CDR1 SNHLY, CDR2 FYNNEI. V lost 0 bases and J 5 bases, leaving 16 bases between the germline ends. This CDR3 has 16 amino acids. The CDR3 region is CASSEALQWGEETQYF. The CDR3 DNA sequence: TGTGCCAGCAGTGAAGCGCTTCAGTGGGGCGAGGAGACCCAGTACTTC.

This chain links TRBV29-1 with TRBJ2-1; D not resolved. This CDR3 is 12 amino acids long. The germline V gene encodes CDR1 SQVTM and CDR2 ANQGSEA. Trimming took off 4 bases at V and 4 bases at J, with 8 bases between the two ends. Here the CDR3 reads CSVGVLYNEQFF. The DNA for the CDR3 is TGCAGCGTTGGAGTACTTTACAATGAGCAGTTCTTC.

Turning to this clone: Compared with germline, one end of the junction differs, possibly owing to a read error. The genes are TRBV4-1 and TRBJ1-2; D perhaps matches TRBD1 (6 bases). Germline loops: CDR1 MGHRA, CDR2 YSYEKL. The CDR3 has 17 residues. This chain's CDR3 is CDSSSRSWDTTVYGYTF. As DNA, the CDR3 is TGCGACAGCAGCTCTCGAAGTTGGGACACGACGGTCTATGGCTACACCTTC.

CDR3 in DNA: TGTGCCAGCAGCGACCGGGACACGAAGGAGACCCAGTACTTC. It specifies CASSDRDTKETQYF. This rearrangement joins TRBV13 to TRBJ2-5; D possibly corresponds to TRBD1 (6 bases). Trimming removed 5 bases at V and 5 bases at J, with 15 bases between. This CDR3 is 14 amino acids long. Germline V lookup: CDR1 PRHDT, CDR2 FYEKMQ (reference sequence). The whole variable domain, filled in from reference TRBV13 and TRBJ2-5, reads AAGVIQSPRHLIKEKRETATLKCYPIPRHDTVYWYQQGPGQDPQFLISFYEKMQSDKGSIPDRFSAQQFSDYHSELNMSSLELGDSALYFCASSDRDTKETQYFGPGTRLLVL.

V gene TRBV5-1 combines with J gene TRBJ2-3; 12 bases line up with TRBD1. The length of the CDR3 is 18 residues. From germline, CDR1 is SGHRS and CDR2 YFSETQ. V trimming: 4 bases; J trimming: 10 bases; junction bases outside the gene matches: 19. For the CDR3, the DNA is TGCGCCAGCAGCGATTCCGGGACAGGGGGCGCAGGAGGGGTATCGCAGTATTTT. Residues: CASSDSGTGGAGGVSQYF.

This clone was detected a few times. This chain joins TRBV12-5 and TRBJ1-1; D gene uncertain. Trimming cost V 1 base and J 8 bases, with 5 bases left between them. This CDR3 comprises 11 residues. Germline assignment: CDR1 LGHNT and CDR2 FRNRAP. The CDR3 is CASGLDSEAFF. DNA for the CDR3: TGTGCTAGTGGTTTGGACAGCGAAGCTTTCTTT.

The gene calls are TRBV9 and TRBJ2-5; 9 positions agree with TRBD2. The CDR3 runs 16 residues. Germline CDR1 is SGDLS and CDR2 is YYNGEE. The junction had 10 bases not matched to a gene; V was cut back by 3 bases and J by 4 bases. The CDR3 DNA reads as TGTGCCAGCAGCGGATCTTGGACTAGCGCGAGAGAGACCCAGTACTTC. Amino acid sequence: CASSGSWTSARETQYF. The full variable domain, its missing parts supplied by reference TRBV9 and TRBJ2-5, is DSGVTQTPKHLITATGQRVTLRCSPRSGDLSVYWYQQSLDQGLQFLIQYYNGEERAKGNILERFSAQQFPDLHSELNLSSLELGDSALYFCASSGSWTSARETQYFGPGTRLLVL.

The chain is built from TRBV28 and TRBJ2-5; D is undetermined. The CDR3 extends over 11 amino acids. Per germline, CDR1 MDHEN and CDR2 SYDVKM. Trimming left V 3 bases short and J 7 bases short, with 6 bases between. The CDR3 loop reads CASSFLGTQYF. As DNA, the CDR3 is TGTGCCAGCAGTTTCCTAGGGACCCAGTACTTC.

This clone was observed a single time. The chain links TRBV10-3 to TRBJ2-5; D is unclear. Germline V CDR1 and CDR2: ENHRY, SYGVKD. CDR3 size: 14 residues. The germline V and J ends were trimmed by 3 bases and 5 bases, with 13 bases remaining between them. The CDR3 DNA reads TGTGCCATCAGTGAAAACATTCACAAGGAGACCCAGTACTTC. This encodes CAISENIHKETQYF.